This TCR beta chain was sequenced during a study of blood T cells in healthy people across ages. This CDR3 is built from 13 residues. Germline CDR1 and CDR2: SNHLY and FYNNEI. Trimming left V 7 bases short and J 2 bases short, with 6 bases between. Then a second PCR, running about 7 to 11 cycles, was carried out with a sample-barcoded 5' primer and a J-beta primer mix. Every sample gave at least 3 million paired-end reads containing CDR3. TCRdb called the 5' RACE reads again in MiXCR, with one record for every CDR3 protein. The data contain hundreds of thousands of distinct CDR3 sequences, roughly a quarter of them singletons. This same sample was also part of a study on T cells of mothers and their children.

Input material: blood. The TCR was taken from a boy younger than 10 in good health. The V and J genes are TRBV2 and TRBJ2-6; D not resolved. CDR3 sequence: CASTQTGANVLTF. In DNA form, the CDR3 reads TGTGCCAGCACCCAGACTGGGGCCAACGTCCTGACTTTC. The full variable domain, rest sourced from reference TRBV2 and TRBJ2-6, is EPEVTQTPSHQVTQMGQEVILRCVPISNHLYFYWYRQILGQKVEFLVSFYNNEISEKSEIFDDQFSVERPDGSNFTLKIRSTKLEDSAMYFCASTQTGANVLTFGAGSRLTVL.